These 13 T cell receptor beta chains originate from one sample sequenced in a study of shared clonotypes between healthy human individuals. The data were produced by immunoSEQ multiplex PCR, yet TCRdb's version contains in-frame clones alone and is incomplete. The sample has some 2,100,000 clones, approximately 95% seen once; the top ten hold approximately 0.13%. Sequencing input: naive CD4+ T cells sorted from blood. The subset is: CD45RA+ positively selected. All receptors derive from a man between 18 and 29 years old in good health.

The sample holds one count of this clone. The rearrangement links TRBV5-1 to TRBJ2-1, with D uncertain. The CDR3 runs to 13 residues. CDR1 is SGHRS, CDR2 YFSETQ, per germline. Between the trimmed V and J ends, which lost 1 base and 6 bases, there was a span of 8 bases. The CDR3 sequence is CASSLSRGNEQFF. CDR3 DNA sequence: TGCGCCAGCAGCTTGTCCCGAGGCAATGAGCAGTTCTTC.

The chain has TRBV7-9 and TRBJ2-2; D gene ambiguous. Germline V gene data show CDR1 as SEHNR and CDR2 as FQNEAQ (reference sequence). This CDR3 is built from 15 residues. Trimming cost V 1 base and J 4 bases, with 10 bases left between them. This CDR3 reads CASSLVSVTTGELFF. CDR3 nucleotide sequence: TGTGCCAGCAGCTTAGTTTCGGTTACCACCGGGGAGCTGTTTTTT. The complete variable domain, with remaining parts taken from reference TRBV7-9 and TRBJ2-2, reads DTGVSQNPRHKITKRGQNVTFRCDPISEHNRLYWYRQTLGQGPEFLTYFQNEAQLEKSRLLSDRFSAERPKGSFSTLEIQRTEQGDSAMYLCASSLVSVTTGELFFGEGSRLTVL.

Concerning this clone itself: The sample carries other DNA sequences with the same CDR3. The J gene is TRBJ2-7, the V gene TRBV28; weak D call: TRBD1 (6 bases). The CDR3 covers 12 residues. Germline lookup yields CDR1 MDHEN and CDR2 SYDVKM. V was pared by 2 bases and J by 5 bases, with 7 bases between. CDR3 in DNA: TGTGCCAGCAGTTTAAGGGGGAACGAGCAGTACTTC. Translating gives CASSLRGNEQYF. Filled out from reference TRBV28 and TRBJ2-7, the complete variable domain reads DVKVTQSSRYLVKRTGEKVFLECVQDMDHENMFWYRQDPGLGLRLIYFSYDVKMKEKGDIPEGYSVSREKKERFSLILESASTNQTSMYLCASSLRGNEQYFGPGTRLTVT.

The genes are TRBV6-1 and TRBJ1-6; no reliable D call. Germline V gene data show CDR1 as MNHNS and CDR2 as SASEGT. The CDR3 loop spans 13 amino acids. Trimming removed 3 bases at V and 6 bases at J, with 6 bases between. The DNA for the CDR3 is TGTGCCAGCAGTGATCTTCTTAATTCACCCCTCCACTTT. Amino acid sequence: CASSDLLNSPLHF.

A word on this clone: Other DNA sequences within the sample encode an identical CDR3. The CDR3 DNA reads TGTGCCAGCAGTACAGGGGTGGGCTACACCTTC. Amino acids: CASSTGVGYTF. The chain is built from TRBV6-5 and TRBJ1-2; 7 bases map to TRBD1. There are 11 residues in the CDR3. The V and J ends lost 5 bases and 8 bases, in that order; junction bases with no gene match: 2. Looked up from germline, CDR1 is MNHEY and CDR2 is SVGAGI.

This clone occurred once. The chain carries TRBV30 and TRBJ2-5; D call uncertain. The V end was cut by 2 bases, the J end by 4 bases, with 14 bases between. The CDR3 has 14 amino acids. Per the germline V gene, CDR1 is GTSNPN and CDR2 is SVGIG (reference sequence). CDR3: CAWSKGTLSETQYF. The CDR3 region has the DNA TGTGCCTGGAGTAAGGGAACCCTCTCAGAGACCCAGTACTTC.

V gene TRBV5-1 combines with J gene TRBJ2-1; no firm D call. From germline, CDR1 is SGHRS and CDR2 YFSETQ. Trimming removed 2 bases at V and 6 bases at J, with 12 bases between. This CDR3 spans 14 amino acids. CDR3 in amino acids: CASSFGQIGNEQFF. DNA of the CDR3: TGCGCCAGCAGCTTTGGGCAGATAGGCAATGAGCAGTTCTTC.

The V call is TRBV5-1, the J call TRBJ2-3, with 7 bases fitting TRBD2. Germline V CDR1 and CDR2: SGHRS, YFSETQ. The V gene end was trimmed by 4 bases and the J gene end by 6 bases; junction bases not matched to a gene: 11. CDR3 length: 15 amino acids. For the CDR3, the DNA is TGCGCCAGCAGCCGAAATCTAGCGGAAGCGGATACGCAGTATTTT. As protein: CASSRNLAEADTQYF. Complete variable domain (other parts from reference TRBV5-1 and TRBJ2-3): KAGVTQTPRYLIKTRGQQVTLSCSPISGHRSVSWYQQTPGQGLQFLFEYFSETQRNKGNFPGRFSGRQFSNSRSEMNVSTLELGDSALYLCASSRNLAEADTQYFGPGTRLTVL.

The CDR3 region is CASSREGTDTQYF. In DNA, the CDR3 is TGCGCCAGCAGCCGGGAAGGCACAGATACGCAGTATTTT. The J gene is TRBJ2-3, the V gene TRBV4-3; D not certain. Germline CDR1 is LGHNA and CDR2 is YSLEER. Trimming pared 4 bases from V and 1 base from J, leaving 6 bases between. This CDR3 is 13 amino acids long.

The V gene is TRBV6-5, the J gene TRBJ2-7; D uncertain. The CDR3 runs 14 residues. Germline values: CDR1 MNHEY, CDR2 SVGAGI. The germline V and J ends were trimmed by 4 bases and 2 bases, with 12 bases remaining between them. Here the CDR3 reads CASSSRTVAYEQYF. In DNA, the CDR3 is TGTGCCAGCAGTTCCAGGACGGTGGCCTACGAGCAGTACTTC.

V gene TRBV2 combines with J gene TRBJ1-1; maybe TRBD1 (5 bases). Germline values: CDR1 SNHLY, CDR2 FYNNEI. V was shortened by 4 bases and J by 1 base, with 7 bases between the two germline ends. The length of the CDR3 is 13 residues. DNA of the CDR3: TGTGCCAGCAGTGTGACAGCGAACACTGAAGCTTTCTTT. This sequence encodes CASSVTANTEAFF.

The chain carries TRBV5-1 and TRBJ2-2; TRBD1 is a possible D gene (6 bases). The length of the CDR3 is 17 residues. V lost 4 bases and J 1 base, leaving 17 bases between the germline ends. Germline CDR1 and CDR2: SGHRS and YFSETQ. The CDR3 loop is CASSRATGNLNTGELFF. CDR3 bases: TGCGCCAGCAGCCGGGCAACAGGGAACTTGAACACCGGGGAGCTGTTTTTT.

The chain employs TRBV4-3 and TRBJ1-5; weak D call: TRBD1 (6 bases). The CDR3 contains 17 residues. The V and J ends lost 0 bases and 3 bases respectively, with 15 bases between them. The germline gives CDR1 LGHNA, CDR2 YSLEER. DNA for the CDR3: TGCGCCAGCAGCCAAGAGGCGAATACAGGGACCAATCAGCCCCAGCATTTT. This codes for CASSQEANTGTNQPQHF.